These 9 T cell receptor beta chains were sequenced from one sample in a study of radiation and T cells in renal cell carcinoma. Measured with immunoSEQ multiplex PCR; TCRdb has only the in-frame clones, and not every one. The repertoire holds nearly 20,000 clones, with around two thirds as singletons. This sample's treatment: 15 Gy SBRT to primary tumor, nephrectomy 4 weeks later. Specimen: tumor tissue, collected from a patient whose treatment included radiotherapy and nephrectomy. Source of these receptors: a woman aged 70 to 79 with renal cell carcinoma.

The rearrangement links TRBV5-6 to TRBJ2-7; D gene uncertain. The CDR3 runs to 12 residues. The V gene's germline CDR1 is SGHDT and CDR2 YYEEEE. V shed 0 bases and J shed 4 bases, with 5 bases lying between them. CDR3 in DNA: TGTGCCAGCAGCTTGGGGCAGTACGAGCAGTACTTC. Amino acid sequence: CASSLGQYEQYF.

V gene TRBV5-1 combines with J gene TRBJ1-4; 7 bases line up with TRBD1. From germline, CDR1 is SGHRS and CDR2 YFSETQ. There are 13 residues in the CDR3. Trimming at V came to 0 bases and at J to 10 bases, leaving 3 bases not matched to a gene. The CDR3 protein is CASSLGQGVKLFF. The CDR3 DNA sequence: TGCGCCAGCAGCTTGGGACAGGGTGTAAAACTGTTTTTT.

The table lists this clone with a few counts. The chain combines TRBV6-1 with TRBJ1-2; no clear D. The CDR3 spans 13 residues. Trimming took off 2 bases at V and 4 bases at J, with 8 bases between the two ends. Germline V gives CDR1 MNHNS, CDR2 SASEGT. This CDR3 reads CASSEWVSYGYTF. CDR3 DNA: TGTGCCAGCAGTGAATGGGTCAGCTATGGCTACACCTTC.

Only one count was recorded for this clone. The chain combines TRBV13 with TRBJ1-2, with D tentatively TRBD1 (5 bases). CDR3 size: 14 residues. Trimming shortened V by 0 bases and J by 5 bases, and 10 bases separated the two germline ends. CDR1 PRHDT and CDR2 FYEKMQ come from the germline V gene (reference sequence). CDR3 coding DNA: TGTGCCAGCAGCTTAGGCAGGGCGGTGTATGGCTACACCTTC. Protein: CASSLGRAVYGYTF. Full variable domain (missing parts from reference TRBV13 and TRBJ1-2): AAGVIQSPRHLIKEKRETATLKCYPIPRHDTVYWYQQGPGQDPQFLISFYEKMQSDKGSIPDRFSAQQFSDYHSELNMSSLELGDSALYFCASSLGRAVYGYTFGSGTRLTVV.

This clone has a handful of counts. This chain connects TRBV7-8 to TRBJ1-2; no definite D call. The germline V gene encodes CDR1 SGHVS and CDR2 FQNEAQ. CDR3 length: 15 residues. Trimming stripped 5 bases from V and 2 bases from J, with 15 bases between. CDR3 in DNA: TGTGCCAGCAGCCCCCGAGGAGGGTTCAACTATGGCTACACCTTC. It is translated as CASSPRGGFNYGYTF.

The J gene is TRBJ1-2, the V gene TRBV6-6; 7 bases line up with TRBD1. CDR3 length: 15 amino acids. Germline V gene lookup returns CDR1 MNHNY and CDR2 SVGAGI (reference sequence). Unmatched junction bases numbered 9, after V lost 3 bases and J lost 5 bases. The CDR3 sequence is CASSYGEGAGYGYTF. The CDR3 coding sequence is TGTGCCAGCAGTTATGGGGAGGGGGCTGGGTATGGCTACACCTTC.

CDR3 nucleotide sequence: TGCGCCAGCAGCTTGGAGTGGGGGATTGGCAATGAGCAGTTCTTC. It is translated as CASSLEWGIGNEQFF. The V call is TRBV5-1, the J call TRBJ2-1, with D perhaps given as TRBD1 or TRBD2 (5 bases each). The CDR3 sequence is 15 residues long. Germline-derived CDR1 and CDR2 are SGHRS and YFSETQ. V lost 0 bases to trimming and J lost 6 bases, with 13 bases between them. Filled out from reference TRBV5-1 and TRBJ2-1, the complete variable domain reads KAGVTQTPRYLIKTRGQQVTLSCSPISGHRSVSWYQQTPGQGLQFLFEYFSETQRNKGNFPGRFSGRQFSNSRSEMNVSTLELGDSALYLCASSLEWGIGNEQFFGPGTRLTVL.

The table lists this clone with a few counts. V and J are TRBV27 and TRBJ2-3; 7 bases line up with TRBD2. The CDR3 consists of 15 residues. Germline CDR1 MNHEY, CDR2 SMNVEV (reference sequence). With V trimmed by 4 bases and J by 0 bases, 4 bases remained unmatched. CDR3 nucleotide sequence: TGTGCCAGCAGTTCCTGGCGGGGGAGCACAGATACGCAGTATTTT. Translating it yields CASSSWRGSTDTQYF.

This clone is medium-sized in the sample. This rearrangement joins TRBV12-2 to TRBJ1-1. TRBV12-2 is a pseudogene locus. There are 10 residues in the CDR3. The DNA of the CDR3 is TGTGCAAGTCGCTTAGAGGCGGCTTTCTTT. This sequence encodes CASRLEAAFF.